This T cell receptor beta chain originates from a study of cytomegalovirus exposure and HLA in healthy donors. Study findings and constraints: V- and J-gene trimming in TCR beta was tied to a missense DCLRE1C variant by an analysis performed later. Of the V segments, some could not be distinguished, including TRBV6-2 and TRBV6-3, and were excluded. An observed cluster of highly shared sequence variants was recorded as a likely sequencing artifact. No immune exposure information besides CMV serostatus was available.

In regard to this clone: What it recognizes is unknown.

Germline V gene data show CDR1 as SQVTM and CDR2 as ANQGSEA. This CDR3 has 15 residues. V dropped 7 bases and J dropped 9; count of bases not matched to a gene: 17. It was with 60 Vbeta and 13 Jbeta primers that the PCR ran. TCRdb keeps only in-frame clones here, not all; method: immunoSEQ multiplex PCR. Among about 110,000 clones listed, more than 65% were seen once. The V and J genes are TRBV29-1 and TRBJ2-1; 8 bases are a match to TRBD2. What was sequenced was PBMCs. This TCR came from a man aged 25 to 40 in good health and CMV-seronegative. For the CDR3, the DNA is TGCAGCGGAGGGGGTTCGGGGGGGCCCCGTAGTGAGCAGTTCTTC. Residues: CSGGGSGGPRSEQFF.